This TCR beta chain appears in the sequencing data of a study of blood T cell repertoires in COVID-19. Study at large: The study drew acute and convalescent COVID-19 samples from the United States, Italy and Spain.

The authors' processing: Cell counts per sample came from amplifying reference gene primers. TCRdb keeps only in-frame clones here, not all; method: immunoSEQ multiplex PCR. From that table come the V and J calls and clone size; the DNA was used to work out D and trimming. The sample contains tens of thousands of clones, roughly 78% of which appear only once. With 7 bases removed from V and 3 bases from J, the gap between germline ends came to 8 bases. CDR3 size: 12 residues. Germline V gene data show CDR1 as MNHEY and CDR2 as SVGAGI. This clone was observed once. The J gene is TRBJ2-3, the V gene TRBV6-5, with D perhaps matching TRBD2 (6 bases). This receptor was taken from a woman older than 75 with acute or convalescent COVID-19. The sequenced sample consisted of peripheral blood. The CDR3 DNA reads TGTGCCAGCATAGGAGGGACAGATACGCAGTATTTT. Protein: CASIGGTDTQYF.